This TCR beta chain was recovered during a study of blood T cells in healthy people across ages. Findings of the study overall: PBMCs left unsorted prevented a conclusive naive versus antigen-experienced comparison.

As concerns this clonotype: Antigen unknown.

The CDR3 is 13 amino acids. V was cut by 4 bases and J by 3 bases, with 7 bases left in between. Per germline, CDR1 MNHEY and CDR2 SVGAGI. A J-beta primer mix and a sample-barcoded 5' primer were used in a second PCR of about 7 to 11 cycles. Unique molecular identifiers of 12 random nucleotides labeled each cDNA. TCRdb called the 5' RACE reads again in MiXCR, with one record for every CDR3 protein. There are fewer than 750,000 distinct CDR3 sequences in the sample; roughly 48% occur only once, and under 30% lies in the top ten. The sample taken for sequencing was blood. This clonotype was obtained from an elderly man in good health. V gene TRBV6-5 combines with J gene TRBJ1-5; D is undetermined. DNA for the CDR3: TGTGCCAGCAGTTTCGCAGCCAATCAGCCCCAGCATTTT. As protein: CASSFAANQPQHF.